This T cell receptor beta chain was recovered during a study of T-cell memory formation after mild COVID-19. TCRdb re-called the 5' RACE reads through MiXCR, storing one row per CDR3 protein. The table has a few hundred thousand distinct CDR3 sequences, more than 20% seen once. Trimming cost V 5 bases and J 1 base, with 14 bases left between them. CDR1 and CDR2 (germline): SGHTA, FQGNSA. The CDR3 is 15 residues long. The sequenced material came from PBMCs or a T cell subset sorted from them (not recorded which). The rearrangement uses TRBV7-2 and TRBJ2-5; D not certain. The receptor was isolated from an adult woman who had mild COVID-19 (a few samples of this study predate the infection). Cell type and time point are not known. The chain's CDR3 is CASSPLQERQETQYF. DNA for the CDR3: TGTGCCAGCAGCCCCCTGCAGGAACGCCAAGAGACCCAGTACTTC.